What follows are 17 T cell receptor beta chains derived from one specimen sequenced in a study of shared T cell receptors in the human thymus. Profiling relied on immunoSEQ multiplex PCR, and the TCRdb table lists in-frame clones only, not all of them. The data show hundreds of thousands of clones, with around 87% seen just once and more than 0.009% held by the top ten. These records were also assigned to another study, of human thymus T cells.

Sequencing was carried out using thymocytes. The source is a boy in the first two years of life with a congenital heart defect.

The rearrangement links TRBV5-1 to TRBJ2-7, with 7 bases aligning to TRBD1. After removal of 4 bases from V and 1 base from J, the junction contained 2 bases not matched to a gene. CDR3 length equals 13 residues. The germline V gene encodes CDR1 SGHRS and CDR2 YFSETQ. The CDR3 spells CASSPGQSYEQYF. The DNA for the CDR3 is TGCGCCAGCAGCCCGGGACAGTCCTACGAGCAGTACTTC. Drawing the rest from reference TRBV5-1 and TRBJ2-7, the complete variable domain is KAGVTQTPRYLIKTRGQQVTLSCSPISGHRSVSWYQQTPGQGLQFLFEYFSETQRNKGNFPGRFSGRQFSNSRSEMNVSTLELGDSALYLCASSPGQSYEQYFGPGTRLTVT.

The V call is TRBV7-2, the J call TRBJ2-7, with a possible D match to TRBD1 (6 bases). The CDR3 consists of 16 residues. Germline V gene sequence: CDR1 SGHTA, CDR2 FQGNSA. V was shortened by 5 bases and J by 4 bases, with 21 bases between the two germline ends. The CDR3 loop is CASSPRRAGAGYEQYF. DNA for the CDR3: TGTGCCAGCAGCCCAAGACGCGCAGGGGCTGGATACGAGCAGTACTTC.

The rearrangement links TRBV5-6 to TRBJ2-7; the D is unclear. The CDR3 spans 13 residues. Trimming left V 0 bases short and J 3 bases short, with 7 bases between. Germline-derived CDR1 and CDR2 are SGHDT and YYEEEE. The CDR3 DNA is TGTGCCAGCAGCTTGGCCGCGGACTACGAGCAGTACTTC. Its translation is CASSLAADYEQYF. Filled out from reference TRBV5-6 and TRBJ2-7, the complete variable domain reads DAGVTQSPTHLIKTRGQQVTLRCSPKSGHDTVSWYQQALGQGPQFIFQYYEEEERQRGNFPDRFSGHQFPNYSSELNVNALLLGDSALYLCASSLAADYEQYFGPGTRLTVT.

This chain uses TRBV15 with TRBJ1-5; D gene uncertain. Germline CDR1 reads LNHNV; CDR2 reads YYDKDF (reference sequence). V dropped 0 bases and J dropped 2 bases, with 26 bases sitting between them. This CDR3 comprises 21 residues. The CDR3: CATSRDLSGEGSLWGNQPQHF. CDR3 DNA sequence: TGTGCCACCAGCAGAGATCTTAGCGGCGAGGGCAGCCTCTGGGGCAATCAGCCCCAGCATTTT.

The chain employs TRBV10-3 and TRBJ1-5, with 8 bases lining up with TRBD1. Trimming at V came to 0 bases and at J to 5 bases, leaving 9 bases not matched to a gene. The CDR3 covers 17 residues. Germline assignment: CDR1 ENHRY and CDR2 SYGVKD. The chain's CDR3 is CAISESRTGNADQPQHF. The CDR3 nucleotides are TGTGCCATCAGTGAGTCGAGGACAGGGAATGCAGATCAGCCCCAGCATTTT.

The CDR3 nucleotides read TGTGCCAGTAGTCCAGAGGCGGGGAGCGATCAGCCCCAGCATTTT. This encodes CASSPEAGSDQPQHF. The chain is built from TRBV19 and TRBJ1-5; D remains ambiguous. Trimming removed 5 bases from V and 5 bases from J, with 16 bases in between. The CDR3 has 15 amino acids. Germline V CDR1 and CDR2: LNHDA, SQIVND (reference sequence).

CDR3 loop: CASSLERLTSGTQETQYF. CDR3 DNA sequence: TGTGCCAGCAGCTTAGAGAGATTGACTAGCGGGACCCAAGAGACCCAGTACTTC. The rearrangement links TRBV7-9 to TRBJ2-5; 11 bases align to TRBD2. This CDR3 is 18 amino acids long. V gave up 1 base and J gave up 1 base; unmatched junction bases: 8. Germline V CDR1 and CDR2: SEHNR, FQNEAQ (reference sequence). Based on the CDR3 plus reference TRBV7-9 and TRBJ2-5, the full variable domain is DTGVSQNPRHKITKRGQNVTFRCDPISEHNRLYWYRQTLGQGPEFLTYFQNEAQLEKSRLLSDRFSAERPKGSFSTLEIQRTEQGDSAMYLCASSLERLTSGTQETQYFGPGTRLLVL.

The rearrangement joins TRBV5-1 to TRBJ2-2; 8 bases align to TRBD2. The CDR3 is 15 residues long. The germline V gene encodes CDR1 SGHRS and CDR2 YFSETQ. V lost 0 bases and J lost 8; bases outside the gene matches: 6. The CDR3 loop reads CASSLDGSGIGELFF. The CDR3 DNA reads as TGCGCCAGCAGCTTGGATGGTAGCGGGATAGGGGAGCTGTTTTTT.

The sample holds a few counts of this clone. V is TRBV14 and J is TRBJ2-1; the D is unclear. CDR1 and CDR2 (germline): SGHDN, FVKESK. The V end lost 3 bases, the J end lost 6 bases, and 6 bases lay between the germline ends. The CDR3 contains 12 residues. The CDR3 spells CASSHLLNEQFF. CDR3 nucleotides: TGTGCCAGCAGCCACCTTCTCAATGAGCAGTTCTTC.

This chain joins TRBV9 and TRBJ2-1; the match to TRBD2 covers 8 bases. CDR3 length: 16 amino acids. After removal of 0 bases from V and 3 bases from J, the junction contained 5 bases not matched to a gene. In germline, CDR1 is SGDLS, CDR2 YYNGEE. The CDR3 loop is CASSVAVAGLYNEQFF. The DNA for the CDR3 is TGTGCCAGCAGCGTAGCTGTAGCGGGGCTCTACAATGAGCAGTTCTTC.

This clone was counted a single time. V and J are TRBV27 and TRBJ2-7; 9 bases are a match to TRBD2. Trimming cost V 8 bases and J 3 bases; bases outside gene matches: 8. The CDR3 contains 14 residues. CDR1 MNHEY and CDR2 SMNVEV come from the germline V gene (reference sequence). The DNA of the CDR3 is TGTGCCAGCGGGCGACTAGCGGAGGACTACGAGCAGTACTTC. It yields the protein CASGRLAEDYEQYF.

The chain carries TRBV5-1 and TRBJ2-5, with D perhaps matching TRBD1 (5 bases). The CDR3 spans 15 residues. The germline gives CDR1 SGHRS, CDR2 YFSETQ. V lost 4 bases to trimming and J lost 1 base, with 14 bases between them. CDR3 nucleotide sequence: TGCGCCAGCAGCCATAAAATAGGGGCCCAAGAGACCCAGTACTTC. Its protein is CASSHKIGAQETQYF.

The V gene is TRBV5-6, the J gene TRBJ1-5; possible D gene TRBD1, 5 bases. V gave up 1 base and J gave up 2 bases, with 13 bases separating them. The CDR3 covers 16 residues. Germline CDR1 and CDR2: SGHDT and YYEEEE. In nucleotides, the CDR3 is TGTGCCAGCAGCTTGCGGCAGCCGGGGGGCAATCAGCCCCAGCATTTT. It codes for CASSLRQPGGNQPQHF.

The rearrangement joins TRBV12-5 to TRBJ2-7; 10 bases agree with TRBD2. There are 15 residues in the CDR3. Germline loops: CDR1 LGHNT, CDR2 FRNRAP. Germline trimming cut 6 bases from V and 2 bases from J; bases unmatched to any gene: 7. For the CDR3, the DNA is TGTGCTAGTGGCTCCAAGAGCGGGAGGGCCTACGAGCAGTACTTC. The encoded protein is CASGSKSGRAYEQYF. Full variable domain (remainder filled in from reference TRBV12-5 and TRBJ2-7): DARVTQTPRHKVTEMGQEVTMRCQPILGHNTVFWYRQTMMQGLELLAYFRNRAPLDDSGMPKDRFSAEMPDATLATLKIQPSEPRDSAVYFCASGSKSGRAYEQYFGPGTRLTVT.

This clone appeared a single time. Here the CDR3 reads CASSLQGSGELFF. CDR3 nucleotide sequence: TGTGCCAGCAGCCTACAGGGTTCCGGGGAGCTGTTTTTT. The genes are TRBV5-4 and TRBJ2-2; TRBD1 might be the D (6 bases). V gave up 4 bases and J gave up 6 bases, with 10 bases separating them. The CDR3 extends over 13 amino acids. CDR1 is SGHNT and CDR2 is YYREEE in the germline V gene (reference sequence).

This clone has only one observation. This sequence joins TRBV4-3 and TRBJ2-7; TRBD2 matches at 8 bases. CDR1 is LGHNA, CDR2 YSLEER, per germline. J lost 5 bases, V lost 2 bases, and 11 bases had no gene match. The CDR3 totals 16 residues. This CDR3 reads CASSQKRTGTRDEQYF. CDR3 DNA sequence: TGCGCCAGCAGCCAAAAAAGAACCGGGACTAGGGACGAGCAGTACTTC.

CDR3 residues: CASSSRGTSYEQYF. DNA of the CDR3: TGTGCCAGCAGTTCCAGGGGGACCTCCTACGAGCAGTACTTC. V usage is TRBV6-5 and J usage is TRBJ2-7; 7 bases are a match to TRBD1. The germline V gene has CDR1 MNHEY and CDR2 SVGAGI. After removal of 4 bases from V and 0 bases from J, the junction contained 3 bases not matched to a gene. There are 14 residues in the CDR3.